Listed below are T cell receptor beta chains from one sample, sequenced in a study of cytomegalovirus exposure and HLA in healthy donors. Clones were sequenced by immunoSEQ multiplex PCR, and TCRdb holds only the in-frame ones, with some missing. The table shows about 180,000 clones, with more than 60% occurring only once. Sequencing input: PBMCs. These receptor sequences come from a young man in good health and CMV-seronegative. CDR3s include the opening cysteine and the closing phenylalanine or tryptophan. The order of the fields is J gene, V gene, clone size, D gene, CDR3 protein, CDR3 DNA. D genes are given only for firm matches. Clone size is not always given. Where it is, it says once, few, many or a class for expanded clones.

TRBJ2-7 | TRBV6-6 | . | TRBD2 | CASSYPSGASYEQYF | TGTGCCAGCAGTTACCCCAGCGGGGCCTCCTACGAGCAGTACTTC
TRBJ2-7 | TRBV30 | . | . | CAWSVHGLPPYEQYF | TGTGCCTGGAGTGTACATGGGCTCCCTCCCTACGAGCAGTACTTC
TRBJ2-1 | TRBV7-2 | . | . | CASSSLRRDEQFF | TGTGCCAGCAGTTCTCTCCGCCGGGATGAGCAGTTCTTC
TRBJ1-2 | TRBV9 | . | . | CASSAGGAAYGYTF | TGTGCCAGCAGCGCCGGCGGGGCAGCCTATGGCTACACCTTC
TRBJ2-7 | TRBV27 | . | TRBD1 | CASSTGGYEQYF | TGTGCCAGCAGTACAGGGGGCTACGAGCAGTACTTC
TRBJ2-7 | TRBV5-1 | once | TRBD1 | CASSWRDRGHEQYF | TGCGCCAGCAGCTGGAGGGACAGGGGACACGAGCAGTACTTC
TRBJ2-1 | TRBV28 | . | . | CASSSRDSPGLTNREQFF | TGTGCCAGCAGTTCACGGGACAGTCCGGGACTCACAAATCGGGAGCAGTTCTTC
TRBJ1-3 | TRBV23-1 | . | TRBD1 | CASSQNTGGAAGNTIYF | TGCGCCAGCAGTCAGAACACAGGGGGCGCAGCTGGAAACACCATATATTTT
TRBJ2-5 | TRBV7-6 | . | . | CASSSNHGQKETQYF | TGTGCCAGCAGCTCGAACCATGGACAGAAAGAGACCCAGTACTTC
TRBJ2-7 | TRBV19 | once | . | CASSMPGRGHEQYF | TGTGCCAGTAGTATGCCAGGCAGGGGCCACGAGCAGTACTTC
TRBJ2-3 | TRBV10-3 | few | TRBD2 | CAISGLGLSTDTQYF | TGTGCCATCAGTGGCTTGGGACTAAGCACAGATACGCAGTATTTT
TRBJ2-7 | TRBV6-1 | . | TRBD2 | CASTGLANTGQYF | TGTGCCAGCACAGGACTAGCGAATACAGGGCAGTACTTC
TRBJ2-2 | TRBV4-3 | few | . | CASSQDNRDVTGELFF | TGCGCCAGCAGCCAAGATAACAGGGACGTCACCGGGGAGCTGTTTTTT
TRBJ2-5 | TRBV7-7 | . | . | CASSRRVSETQYF | TGTGCTAGCAGCCGCAGGGTTTCAGAGACCCAGTACTTC
TRBJ1-2 | TRBV9 | . | TRBD1 | CASSVGMGTGILNYGYTF | TGTGCCAGCAGCGTGGGTATGGGGACAGGGATTCTTAACTATGGCTACACCTTC
TRBJ1-1 | TRBV15 | . | . | CATSRDSGGYTEAFF | TGTGCCACCAGCAGAGATAGCGGGGGATACACTGAAGCTTTCTTT
TRBJ1-1 | TRBV25-1 | . | TRBD1 | CASTRTGLNTEAFF | TGTGCCAGCACCCGGACAGGCTTGAACACTGAAGCTTTCTTT
TRBJ1-1 | TRBV19 | . | TRBD1 | CASSPRRTGGNTEAFF | TGTGCCAGTAGTCCCCGCAGGACAGGTGGTAACACTGAAGCTTTCTTT
TRBJ1-1 | TRBV12-5 | . | . | CASGLHQGLTEAFF | TGTGCTAGTGGTCTCCATCAGGGGCTCACTGAAGCTTTCTTT
TRBJ1-6 | TRBV4-3 | . | TRBD1 | CASSRSQGASSYNSPLHF | TGCGCCAGCAGCCGCTCACAGGGGGCGAGCTCCTATAATTCACCCCTCCACTTT
TRBJ1-1 | TRBV5-1 | . | . | CASSLVVGEVNTEAFF | TGCGCCAGCAGCTTGGTGGTAGGGGAGGTGAACACTGAAGCTTTCTTT
TRBJ1-1 | TRBV6-5 | . | . | CASSYREGDTEAFF | TGTGCCAGCAGTTACAGGGAGGGAGACACTGAAGCTTTCTTT
TRBJ1-1 | TRBV2 | few | TRBD1 | CASRDRGYLNTEAFF | TGTGCCAGCAGGGACAGGGGGTATTTGAACACTGAAGCTTTCTTT
TRBJ2-7 | TRBV5-1 | . | TRBD2 | CASSLSRLAPTYEQYF | TGCGCCAGCAGCCTCTCCCGACTAGCCCCTACCTACGAGCAGTACTTC
TRBJ1-5 | TRBV4-1 | . | . | CASSQDYAGNNQPQHF | TGCGCCAGCAGCCAAGATTACGCGGGTAACAATCAGCCCCAGCATTTT
TRBJ2-7 | TRBV6-1 | few | . | CAGGFHEQYF | TGTGCCGGGGGCTTCCACGAGCAGTACTTC